This T cell receptor (beta chain) stems from a study of a mutant IDH1 vaccine in newly diagnosed glioma (dated by TCRdb to the early 2020s). Context from the whole study: Vaccination was initiated 4-6 weeks after radiotherapy alone, or concurrently with temozolomide cycles in the chemotherapy-containing groups. Of the 32 patients who were treated, around 60% were male and approximately 40% were female, and the mean age was about 40 years. Prior to enrollment, standard therapy consisting of radiotherapy alone, temozolomide alone, or radiochemotherapy with temozolomide had been administered to patients, with the combination being received by most patients. Visit V12 was the week-35 safety follow-up and visit V13 was the week-47 end of study. Six visits were used for peripheral blood collection: V03 (baseline), V05, V07, V10, V12 and V13. Longitudinal TCRB deep sequencing was performed for fewer than 30 treated patients wherever samples were available for exploratory analyses.

CDR1 SSHAT and CDR2 FNYEAQ were looked up in the germline V gene (reference sequence). The CDR3, from cysteine to phenylalanine, totals 17 residues. Kept here is only the CDR3 DNA, which spans 51 bases and is read in frame from base 1. Note on this clone: The antigen it binds to is not known. A junction boundary mismatches the germline segment, possibly from a read error.

The time point tag for this specimen amounts to: week 47, end of study. A 20-mer mutant IDH1 peptide at 300 micrograms in Montanide made up each vaccine dose, which was injected subcutaneously together with topical imiquimod. Across visits V03 through V10, patients got a total of eight vaccinations, given in weeks 1, 3, 5, 7, 11, 15, 19 and 23. Donors had newly diagnosed WHO grade 3 or 4 IDH1-mutant astrocytomas with loss of nuclear ATRX. The samples were drawn from NOA16, a multicentre, single-arm, open-label phase I trial in Germany that tested a mutant IDH1 peptide vaccine in humans for the first time. Genomic DNA for TCRB sequencing was isolated from EDTA blood with the DNeasy Blood and Tissue Kit. The method behind the library was the immunoSEQ multiplex PCR assay. Rearranged TCR beta chain sequences were amplified with the hsTCRB Kit following the manufacturer's protocol. An Illumina MiSeq was used to sequence the TCRB libraries. The source study handled its data this way. Demultiplexing, trimming and gene mapping were performed with the kit vendor's proprietary platform. As stored in TCRdb, this immuneACCESS dataset retains in-frame rearrangements with V and J assigned. A fraction of the clones does not appear; measured against another copy, unresolved V genes explain less than half of the discrepancy, and the remainder lacks a known reason. V and J calls and clone size are as listed in that table; D and trimming were resolved from the DNA. The sample data list over 50,000 clones, and less than 85% of these were observed just once. The ten largest clonotypes hold about 4.9% of the sample.

Results and caveats for the whole study, not just this receptor: The authors noted that analyses of patient blood samples could not be reproduced because of sample limitations. Immune responses induced by the vaccine were seen in roughly 92% of patients across multiple MHC alleles. Pseudoprogression seemed to be unrelated to changes in the top peripheral T cell clonotypes found by TCRB sequencing. Availability determined which PBMC samples were chosen for TCRB deep sequencing.

Sample: PBMCs, taken from a glioma patient whose treatment included an IDH1 peptide vaccine. The TCR sequence derives from a woman aged 35 to 49 with glioma. Some clones in this sample may be carry-over from other donors' samples. The V and J genes are TRBV7-7 and TRBJ2-5; D gene: possibly TRBD2, on 7 matching bases. The CDR3 in this case is CASSPSLAGALQETQYF. The sequenced DNA is TGTGCTAGCAGCCCAAGTTTGGCGGGGGCTCTCCAAGAGACCCAGTACTTC.